The 3 T cell receptor beta chains below were found in one sample sequenced in a study of cytomegalovirus exposure and HLA in healthy donors. The PCR contained 60 Vbeta and 13 Jbeta primers. TCRdb's copy holds only in-frame clones and misses some; the assay was immunoSEQ multiplex PCR. This table has about 120,000 clones, about 8.6% appearing once. The sequencing sample was made of PBMCs. These receptors originate from a woman aged 40-49 years in good health and CMV-seropositive.

This chain uses TRBV4-1 with TRBJ2-2; 8 bases line up with TRBD2. This CDR3 spans 15 amino acids. V dropped 7 bases and J dropped 6; count of bases not matched to a gene: 10. In germline, CDR1 is MGHRA, CDR2 YSYEKL. The CDR3 is CASKTSGGGAGELFF. The CDR3, as DNA: TGCGCCAGCAAGACAAGCGGGGGTGGGGCCGGGGAGCTGTTTTTT.

This chain joins TRBV28 and TRBJ1-6; maybe TRBD1 (5 bases). Germline CDR1 reads MDHEN; CDR2 reads SYDVKM. The CDR3 totals 13 residues. V was cut by 5 bases and J by 9 bases, with 11 bases left in between. The CDR3 sequence is CASSPHRFSPLHF. The CDR3 DNA reads as TGTGCCAGCAGTCCCCACAGGTTTTCACCCCTCCACTTT.

This clone was picked up a small number of times. The chain has TRBV6-5 and TRBJ1-2; 7 bases map to TRBD1. Germline CDR1 and CDR2: MNHEY and SVGAGI. The CDR3 runs to 15 residues. V was pared by 6 bases and J by 0 bases, with 7 bases of the junction left unmatched. DNA for the CDR3: TGTGCCAGCAGCCGTGGGGACAGCTCTAACTATGGCTACACCTTC. Translation gives CASSRGDSSNYGYTF.